This T cell receptor beta chain came from a study of cytomegalovirus exposure and HLA in healthy donors. Vbeta (60) and Jbeta (13) primers were used in the PCR. The data were produced by immunoSEQ multiplex PCR, yet TCRdb's version contains in-frame clones alone and is incomplete. This table has fewer than 70,000 clones, 60% to 75% appearing once. The sequenced material came from PBMCs. The clonotype originates from a male donor in good health and CMV-seropositive.

The CDR3 bases are TGTGCCAGCAGCGCCTACCAGGGGAGTGAGCAGTTCTTC. Its translation is CASSAYQGSEQFF. V gene TRBV9 combines with J gene TRBJ2-1; D may be TRBD1 (6 bases). The CDR3 spans 13 residues. Looked up from germline, CDR1 is SGDLS and CDR2 is YYNGEE. Trimming shortened V by 3 bases and J by 9 bases, and 13 bases separated the two germline ends.